A single sample gave rise to the 17 T cell receptor beta chains below, sequenced in a study of Ad26.COV2.S vaccination and SARS-CoV-2 variants. Some clones are missing from TCRdb's copy, which holds only in-frame ones; the method was immunoSEQ multiplex PCR. Among some 400,000 clones listed, approximately 90% were seen once. Treatment described: roughly 19 received Ad26.COV2.S at low or high dose, single or two shots; about 5 received placebo; per-sample allocation not given. Sample collection was performed on day 63 after the first vaccine or placebo injection. The material was peripheral blood, obtained in a trial of Ad26.COV2.S vaccine versus placebo. These receptors were obtained from a person between 18 and 59 years old who received the Ad26.COV2.S COVID-19 vaccine or a placebo.

This clone was seen a few times. The chain employs TRBV4-1 and TRBJ2-7, with D tentatively TRBD2 (6 bases). Germline V gene lookup returns CDR1 MGHRA and CDR2 YSYEKL. V was shortened by 1 base and J by 1 base, with 14 bases between the two germline ends. This CDR3 contains 16 residues. DNA for the CDR3: TGCGCCAGCAGCCAAGGATCGCTAGCGAGGTCCTACGAGCAGTACTTC. Protein sequence: CASSQGSLARSYEQYF.

V gene TRBV30 combines with J gene TRBJ2-7; 8 bases agree with TRBD2. The V gene end was trimmed by 4 bases and the J gene end by 2 bases; junction bases not matched to a gene: 10. This CDR3 has 15 residues. Per the germline V gene, CDR1 is GTSNPN and CDR2 is SVGIG (reference sequence). CDR3 amino acids: CAWTFKRELPYEQYF. The DNA for the CDR3 is TGTGCCTGGACCTTCAAGCGGGAGCTTCCCTACGAGCAGTACTTC.

The rearrangement links TRBV5-1 to TRBJ2-7; TRBD2 matches 10 bases. From germline, CDR1 is SGHRS and CDR2 YFSETQ. V trimming: 3 bases; J trimming: 0 bases; junction bases outside the gene matches: 6. The CDR3 runs to 16 residues. The CDR3 DNA follows: TGCGCCAGCAGCTGGACCGGGACTAGCGACTCCTACGAGCAGTACTTC. Protein sequence: CASSWTGTSDSYEQYF.

The rearrangement joins TRBV4-1 to TRBJ2-2; either TRBD1 or TRBD2 may supply D (5 bases each). Trimming took 1 base from V and 13 from J, leaving 19 bases between them. Germline assignment: CDR1 MGHRA and CDR2 YSYEKL. This CDR3 has 15 amino acids. CDR3 sequence reads: CASSQAGTVKEGLFF. CDR3 coding DNA: TGCGCCAGCAGCCAAGCCGGGACCGTCAAAGAGGGGCTGTTTTTT.

This clone was observed once. This chain connects TRBV29-1 to TRBJ1-1; the D is unclear. Looked up from germline, CDR1 is SQVTM and CDR2 is ANQGSEA. This CDR3 has 13 amino acids. Trimming cost V 2 bases and J 4 bases, with 11 bases left between them. The CDR3 DNA follows: TGCAGCGTTGAATATACAGTCGGCACTGAAGCTTTCTTT. Translating gives CSVEYTVGTEAFF.

V usage is TRBV11-3 and J usage is TRBJ2-5; TRBD2 agrees at 10 bases. Germline V gene data show CDR1 as SGHNT and CDR2 as YENEEA. The CDR3 spans 15 residues. V lost 5 bases to trimming and J lost 4 bases; unmatched junction nucleotides: 7. The CDR3 nucleotides read TGTGCCAGCAGCCTCAGACTAGCGGGCTCAGAGACCCAGTACTTC. Translation gives CASSLRLAGSETQYF.

This chain connects TRBV30 to TRBJ1-6; D may be TRBD1 (6 bases). The CDR3 is 12 amino acids. The V gene's germline CDR1 is GTSNPN and CDR2 SVGIG (reference sequence). V was pared by 5 bases and J by 9 bases, with 11 bases between. The CDR3 sequence is CAWGGASSPLHF. Here the CDR3 DNA reads TGTGCCTGGGGGGGGGCAAGTTCACCCCTCCACTTT.

The chain has TRBV28 and TRBJ1-5; 7 nucleotides line up with TRBD1. V dropped 6 bases and J dropped 6; count of bases not matched to a gene: 2. The CDR3 has 12 amino acids. The germline V gene has CDR1 MDHEN and CDR2 SYDVKM. CDR3 sequence reads: CASRQGSQPQHF. The CDR3 DNA sequence: TGTGCCAGCAGACAGGGGAGTCAGCCCCAGCATTTT. Full variable domain (missing parts from reference TRBV28 and TRBJ1-5): DVKVTQSSRYLVKRTGEKVFLECVQDMDHENMFWYRQDPGLGLRLIYFSYDVKMKEKGDIPEGYSVSREKKERFSLILESASTNQTSMYLCASRQGSQPQHFGDGTRLSIL.

The rearrangement joins TRBV27 to TRBJ2-5, with a weak D call TRBD2 (6 bases). CDR1 is MNHEY, CDR2 SMNVEV, per germline (reference sequence). The CDR3 runs 13 residues. Trimming took 2 bases from V and 4 from J, leaving 8 bases between them. CDR3 in DNA: TGTGCCAGCAGTTTAGGCGGGGTAGAGACCCAGTACTTC. It encodes CASSLGGVETQYF.

The gene calls are TRBV3-1 (or the pseudogene TRBV3-2) and TRBJ1-1; TRBD1 is a possible D gene (5 bases). The CDR3 covers 13 residues. CDR1 and CDR2 (germline): LGHDT, YNNKEL (reference sequence). V lost 8 bases and J 5 bases, leaving 15 bases between the germline ends. Here the CDR3 DNA reads TGTGCCAGCGCAAAGGGGCTGGGAACTGAAGCTTTCTTT. Protein: CASAKGLGTEAFF.

The chain uses TRBV28 and TRBJ2-7, with TRBD1 matching 9 bases. The J segment lost 2 bases and the V segment lost 3 bases, leaving 2 bases of the junction unmatched. The CDR3 runs to 14 residues. Germline values: CDR1 MDHEN, CDR2 SYDVKM. CDR3 amino acids: CASSLGTGPYEQYF. The CDR3 coding sequence is TGTGCCAGCAGTTTGGGGACAGGGCCCTACGAGCAGTACTTC.

This clone was detected once. The genes are TRBV19 and TRBJ2-7, with D unclear. Trimming removed 4 bases at V and 7 bases at J, with 14 bases between. This CDR3 is built from 13 residues. Germline-derived CDR1 and CDR2 are LNHDA and SQIVND (reference sequence). The CDR3, as DNA: TGTGCCAGTAGTACTGCTCGGGTGGGGGAGCAGTACTTC. Translation: CASSTARVGEQYF.

V usage is TRBV28 and J usage is TRBJ1-2; no definite D call. The germline V and J ends were trimmed by 6 bases and 4 bases, with 12 bases remaining between them. Germline V lookup: CDR1 MDHEN, CDR2 SYDVKM. This CDR3 has 13 amino acids. The CDR3: CASSIGYGYGYTF. In DNA, the CDR3 is TGTGCCAGCAGCATAGGGTATGGCTATGGCTACACCTTC.

The chain combines TRBV6-5 with TRBJ1-1; D uncertain. V lost 5 bases, J lost 6 bases, and 13 bases lay in between. The CDR3 runs 13 residues. The germline V gene has CDR1 MNHEY and CDR2 SVGAGI. In nucleotides, the CDR3 is TGTGCCAGCAGTCCTACCCCCAACGCTGAAGCTTTCTTT. The encoded protein is CASSPTPNAEAFF.

The CDR3: CASSLDTRNEKLFF. In DNA, the CDR3 is TGTGCCAGCAGCCTCGACACGAGAAATGAAAAACTGTTTTTT. This chain connects TRBV9 to TRBJ1-4; D unresolved. Looked up from germline, CDR1 is SGDLS and CDR2 is YYNGEE. The CDR3 totals 14 residues. V gave up 4 bases and J gave up 5 bases, with 12 bases separating them.

This CDR3 is CASSRTGELFF. In DNA, the CDR3 is TGTGCCAGCAGTCGCACCGGGGAGCTGTTTTTT. The genes are TRBV2 and TRBJ2-2; D ambiguous. The CDR3 runs to 11 residues. The V end lost 5 bases, the J end lost 4 bases, and 2 bases lay between the germline ends. Germline V gene lookup returns CDR1 SNHLY and CDR2 FYNNEI.

Written as DNA, the CDR3 is TGTGCCAGCTCACCATTTGAGGGTTCCACTGAAGCTTTCTTT. Translated, it gives CASSPFEGSTEAFF. The chain carries TRBV18 and TRBJ1-1; D ambiguous. The CDR3 length is 14 residues. Trimming pared 2 bases from V and 4 bases from J, leaving 11 bases between. CDR1 is KGHSH and CDR2 is LQKENI in the germline V gene. The variable domain in full, with the rest retrieved from reference TRBV18 and TRBJ1-1, is NAGVMQNPRHLVRRRGQEARLRCSPMKGHSHVYWYRQLPEEGLKFMVYLQKENIIDESGMPKERFSAEFPKEGPSILRIQQVVRGDSAAYFCASSPFEGSTEAFFGQGTRLTVV.